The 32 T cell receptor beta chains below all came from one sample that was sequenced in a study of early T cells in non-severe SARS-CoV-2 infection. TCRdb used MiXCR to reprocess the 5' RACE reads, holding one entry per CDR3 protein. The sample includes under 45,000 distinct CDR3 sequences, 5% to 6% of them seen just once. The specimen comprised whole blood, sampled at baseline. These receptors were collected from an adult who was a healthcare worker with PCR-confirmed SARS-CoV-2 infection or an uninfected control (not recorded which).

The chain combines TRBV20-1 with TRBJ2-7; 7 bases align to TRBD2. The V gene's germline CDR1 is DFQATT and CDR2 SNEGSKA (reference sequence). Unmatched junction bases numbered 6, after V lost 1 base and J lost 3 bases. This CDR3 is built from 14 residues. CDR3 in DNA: TGCAGTGCTAGAGTAGGCCTAGCGGACTACGAGCAGTACGTC. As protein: CSARVGLADYEQYV.

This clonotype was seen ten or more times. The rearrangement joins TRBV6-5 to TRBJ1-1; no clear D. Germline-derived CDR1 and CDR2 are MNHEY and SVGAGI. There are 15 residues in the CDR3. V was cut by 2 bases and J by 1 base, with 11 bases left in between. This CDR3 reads CASSYDGRSNTEAFF. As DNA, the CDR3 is TGTGCCAGCAGTTACGACGGGCGATCGAACACTGAAGCTTTCTTT.

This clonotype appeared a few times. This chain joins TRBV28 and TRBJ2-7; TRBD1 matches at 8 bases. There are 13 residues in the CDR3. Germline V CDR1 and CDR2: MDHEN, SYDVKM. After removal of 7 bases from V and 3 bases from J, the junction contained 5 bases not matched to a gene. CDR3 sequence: CASTDRGSYEQYF. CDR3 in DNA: TGTGCCAGCACCGACAGGGGAAGCTACGAGCAGTACTTC.

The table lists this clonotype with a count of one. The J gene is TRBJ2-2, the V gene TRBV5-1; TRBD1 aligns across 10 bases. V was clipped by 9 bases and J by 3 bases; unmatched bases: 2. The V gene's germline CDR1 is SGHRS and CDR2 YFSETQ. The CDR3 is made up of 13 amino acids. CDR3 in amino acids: CATGTGDTGELFF. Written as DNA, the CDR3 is TGCGCCACCGGGACAGGGGACACCGGGGAGCTGTTTTTT.

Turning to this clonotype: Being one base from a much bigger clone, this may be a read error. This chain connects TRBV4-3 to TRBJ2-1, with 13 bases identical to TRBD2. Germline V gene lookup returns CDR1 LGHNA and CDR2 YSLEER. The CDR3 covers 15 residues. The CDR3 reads CASSQTSGRANEQLF. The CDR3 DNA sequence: TGCGCCAGCAGCCAAACTAGCGGGAGGGCCAATGAGCAGCTCTTC.

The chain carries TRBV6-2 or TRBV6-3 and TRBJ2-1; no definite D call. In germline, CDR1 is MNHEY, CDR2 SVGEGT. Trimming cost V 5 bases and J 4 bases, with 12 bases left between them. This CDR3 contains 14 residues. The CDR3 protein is CASSRLPSYNEQFF. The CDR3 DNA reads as TGTGCCAGCAGTCGTCTTCCCTCATACAATGAGCAGTTCTTC.

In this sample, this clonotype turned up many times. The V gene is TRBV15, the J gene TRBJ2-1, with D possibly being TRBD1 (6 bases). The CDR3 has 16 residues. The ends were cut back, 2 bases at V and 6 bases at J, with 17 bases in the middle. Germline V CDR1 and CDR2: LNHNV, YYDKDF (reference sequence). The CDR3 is CATSRSQGLVGNEQFF. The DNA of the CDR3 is TGTGCCACCAGCAGATCCCAGGGGCTAGTAGGCAATGAGCAGTTCTTC.

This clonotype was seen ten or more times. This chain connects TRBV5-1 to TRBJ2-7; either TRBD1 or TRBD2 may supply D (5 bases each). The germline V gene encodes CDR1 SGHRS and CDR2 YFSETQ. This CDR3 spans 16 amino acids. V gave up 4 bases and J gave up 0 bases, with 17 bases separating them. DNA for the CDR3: TGCGCCAGCAGCCCCCCGGTCGGGACGGTCTCCTACGAGCAGTACTTC. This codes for CASSPPVGTVSYEQYF. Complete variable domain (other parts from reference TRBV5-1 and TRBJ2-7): KAGVTQTPRYLIKTRGQQVTLSCSPISGHRSVSWYQQTPGQGLQFLFEYFSETQRNKGNFPGRFSGRQFSNSRSEMNVSTLELGDSALYLCASSPPVGTVSYEQYFGPGTRLTVT.

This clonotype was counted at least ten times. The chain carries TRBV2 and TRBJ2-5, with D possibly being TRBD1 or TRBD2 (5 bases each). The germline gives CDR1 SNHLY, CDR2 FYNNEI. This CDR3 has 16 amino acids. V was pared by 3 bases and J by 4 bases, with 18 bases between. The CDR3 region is CASSDSVAGAGETQYF. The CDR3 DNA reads TGTGCCAGCAGTGATAGCGTCGCCGGGGCGGGAGAGACCCAGTACTTC.

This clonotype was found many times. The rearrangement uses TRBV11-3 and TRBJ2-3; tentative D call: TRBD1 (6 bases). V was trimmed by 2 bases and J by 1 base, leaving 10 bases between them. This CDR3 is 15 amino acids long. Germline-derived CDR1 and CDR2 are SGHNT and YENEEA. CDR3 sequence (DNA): TGTGCCAGCAGCTTATTGGGGGCCGGCACAGATACGCAGTATTTT. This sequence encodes CASSLLGAGTDTQYF.

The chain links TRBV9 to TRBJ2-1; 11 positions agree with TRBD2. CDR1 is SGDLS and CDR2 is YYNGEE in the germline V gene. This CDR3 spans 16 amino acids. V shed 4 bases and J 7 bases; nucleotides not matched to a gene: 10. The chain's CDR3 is CASSSYRGTSGNEQFF. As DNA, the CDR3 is TGTGCCAGCAGCTCCTACCGGGGGACTAGCGGAAATGAGCAGTTCTTC.

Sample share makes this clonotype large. The CDR3 DNA is TGCGCCAGCAGTCCCCCGGGACAGCCTTATGGCTACACCTTC. It translates to CASSPPGQPYGYTF. This sequence joins TRBV4-1 and TRBJ1-2; TRBD1 matches at 7 bases. The CDR3 spans 14 residues. J gave up 5 bases and V 6 bases, and 9 bases lay outside the gene matches. The germline V gene encodes CDR1 MGHRA and CDR2 YSYEKL.

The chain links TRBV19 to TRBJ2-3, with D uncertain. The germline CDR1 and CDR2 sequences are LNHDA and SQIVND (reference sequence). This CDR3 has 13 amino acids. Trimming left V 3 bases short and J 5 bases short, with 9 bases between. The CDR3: CASSILPGDTQYF. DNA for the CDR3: TGTGCCAGTAGTATCCTTCCGGGAGATACGCAGTATTTT.

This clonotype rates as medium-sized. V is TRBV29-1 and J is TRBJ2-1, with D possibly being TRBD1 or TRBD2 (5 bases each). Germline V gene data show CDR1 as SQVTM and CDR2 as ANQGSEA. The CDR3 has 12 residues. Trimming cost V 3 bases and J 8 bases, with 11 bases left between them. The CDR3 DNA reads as TGCAGCGTTGAGGGGCCCGGGGATGAGCAGTTCTTC. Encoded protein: CSVEGPGDEQFF.

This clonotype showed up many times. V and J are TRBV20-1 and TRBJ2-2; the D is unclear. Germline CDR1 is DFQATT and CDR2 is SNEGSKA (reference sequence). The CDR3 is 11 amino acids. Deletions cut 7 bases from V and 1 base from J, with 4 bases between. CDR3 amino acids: CSGWNTGELFF. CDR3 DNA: TGCAGTGGGTGGAACACCGGGGAGCTGTTTTTT.

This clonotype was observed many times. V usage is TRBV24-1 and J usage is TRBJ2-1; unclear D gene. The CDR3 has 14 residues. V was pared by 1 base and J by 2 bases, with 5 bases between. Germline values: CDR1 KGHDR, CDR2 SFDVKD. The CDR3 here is CATSDLTAYNEQFF. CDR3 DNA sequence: TGTGCCACCAGTGATTTAACAGCCTACAATGAGCAGTTCTTC.

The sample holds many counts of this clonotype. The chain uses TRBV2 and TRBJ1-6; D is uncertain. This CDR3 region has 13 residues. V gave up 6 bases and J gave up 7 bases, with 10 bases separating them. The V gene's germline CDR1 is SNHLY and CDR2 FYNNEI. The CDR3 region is CASRRAQNSPLHF. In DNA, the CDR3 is TGTGCCAGCAGGCGGGCACAGAATTCACCCCTCCACTTT.

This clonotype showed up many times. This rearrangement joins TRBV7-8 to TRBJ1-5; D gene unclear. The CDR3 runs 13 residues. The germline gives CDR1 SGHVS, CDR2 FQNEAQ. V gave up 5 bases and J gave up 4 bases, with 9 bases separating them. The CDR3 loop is CASSPDGNQPQHF. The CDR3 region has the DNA TGTGCCAGCAGCCCCGACGGGAATCAGCCCCAGCATTTT. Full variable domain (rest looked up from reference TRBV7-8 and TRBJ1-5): GAGVSQSPRYKVAKRGQDVALRCDPISGHVSLFWYQQALGQGPEFLTYFQNEAQLDKSGLPSDRFFAERPEGSVSTLKIQRTQQEDSAVYLCASSPDGNQPQHFGDGTRLSIL.

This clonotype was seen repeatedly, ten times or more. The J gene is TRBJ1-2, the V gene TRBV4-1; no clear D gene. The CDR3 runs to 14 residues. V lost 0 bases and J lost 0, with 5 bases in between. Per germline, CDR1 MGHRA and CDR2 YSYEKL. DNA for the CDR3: TGCGCCAGCAGCCAAGATTTGACTAACTATGGCTACACCTTC. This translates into CASSQDLTNYGYTF.

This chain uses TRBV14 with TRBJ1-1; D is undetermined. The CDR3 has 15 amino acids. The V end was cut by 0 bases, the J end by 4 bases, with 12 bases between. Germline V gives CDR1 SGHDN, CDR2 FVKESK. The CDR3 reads CASSQDLPGTTEAFF. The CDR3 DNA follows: TGTGCCAGCAGCCAAGATCTCCCAGGAACCACTGAAGCTTTCTTT.

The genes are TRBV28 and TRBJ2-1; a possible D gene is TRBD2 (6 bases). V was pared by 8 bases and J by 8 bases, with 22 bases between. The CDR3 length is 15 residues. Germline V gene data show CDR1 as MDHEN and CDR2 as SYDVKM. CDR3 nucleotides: TGTGCCAGCGATCGGGTCTTTAATAGCGGCGATGAGCAGTTCTTC. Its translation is CASDRVFNSGDEQFF.

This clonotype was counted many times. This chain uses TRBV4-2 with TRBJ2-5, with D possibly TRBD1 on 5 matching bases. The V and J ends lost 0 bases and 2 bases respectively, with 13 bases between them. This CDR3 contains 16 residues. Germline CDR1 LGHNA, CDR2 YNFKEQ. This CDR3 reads CASSQDRARKQETQYF. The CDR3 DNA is TGTGCCAGCAGCCAAGACAGGGCCCGCAAACAAGAGACCCAGTACTTC.

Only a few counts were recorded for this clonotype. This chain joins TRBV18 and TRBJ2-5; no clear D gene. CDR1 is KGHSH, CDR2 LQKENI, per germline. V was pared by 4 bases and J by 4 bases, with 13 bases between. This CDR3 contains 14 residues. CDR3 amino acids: CASSHSRTLETQYF. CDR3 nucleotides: TGTGCCAGCTCACACTCGCGAACTTTAGAGACCCAGTACTTC.

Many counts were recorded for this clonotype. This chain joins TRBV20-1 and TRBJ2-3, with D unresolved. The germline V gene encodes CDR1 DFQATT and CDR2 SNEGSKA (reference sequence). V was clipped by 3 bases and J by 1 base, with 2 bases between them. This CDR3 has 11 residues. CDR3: CSASGTDTQYF. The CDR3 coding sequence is TGCAGTGCTAGCGGCACAGATACGCAGTATTTT.

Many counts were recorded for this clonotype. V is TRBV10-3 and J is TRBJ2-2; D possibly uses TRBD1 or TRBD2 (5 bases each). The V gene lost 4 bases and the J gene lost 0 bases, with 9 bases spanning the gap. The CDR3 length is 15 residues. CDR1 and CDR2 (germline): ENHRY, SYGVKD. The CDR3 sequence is CAISAGTANTGELFF. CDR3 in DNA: TGTGCCATCAGTGCAGGGACGGCGAACACCGGGGAGCTGTTTTTT.

This CDR3 is CASSNPHQPQHF. CDR3 coding DNA: TGTGCCAGCAGTAACCCACATCAGCCCCAGCATTTT. The chain is built from TRBV6-1 and TRBJ1-5; no definite D call. V was shortened by 5 bases and J by 5 bases, with 7 bases between the two germline ends. The CDR3 has 12 residues. Germline CDR1 reads MNHNS; CDR2 reads SASEGT.

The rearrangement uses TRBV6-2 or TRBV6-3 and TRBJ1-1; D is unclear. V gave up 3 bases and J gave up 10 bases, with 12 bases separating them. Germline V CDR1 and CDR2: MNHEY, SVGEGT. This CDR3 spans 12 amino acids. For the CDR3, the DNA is TGTGCCAGCAGTTATTTGGACGGACCAGCTTTCTTT. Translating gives CASSYLDGPAFF.

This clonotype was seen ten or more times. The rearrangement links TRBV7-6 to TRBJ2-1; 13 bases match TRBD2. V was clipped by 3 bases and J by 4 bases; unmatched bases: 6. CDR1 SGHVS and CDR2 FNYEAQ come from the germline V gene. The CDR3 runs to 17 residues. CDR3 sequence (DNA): TGTGCCAGCAGCTTCCGACCGACTAGCGGGGGGTACAATGAGCAGTTCTTC. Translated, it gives CASSFRPTSGGYNEQFF.

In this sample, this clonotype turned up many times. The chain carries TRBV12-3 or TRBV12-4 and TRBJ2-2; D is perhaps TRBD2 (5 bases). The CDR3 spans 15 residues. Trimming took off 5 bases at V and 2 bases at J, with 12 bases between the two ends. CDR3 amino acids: CASSPVGDNTGELFF. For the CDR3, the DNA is TGTGCCAGCAGTCCTGTCGGGGATAACACCGGGGAGCTGTTTTTT.

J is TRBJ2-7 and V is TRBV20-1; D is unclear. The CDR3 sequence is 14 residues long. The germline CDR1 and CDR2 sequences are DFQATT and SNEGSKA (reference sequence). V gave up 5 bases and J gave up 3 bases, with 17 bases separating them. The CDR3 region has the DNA TGCAGTGCTCGCTTACCTAGAGATCACTACGAGCAGTACTTC. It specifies CSARLPRDHYEQYF.

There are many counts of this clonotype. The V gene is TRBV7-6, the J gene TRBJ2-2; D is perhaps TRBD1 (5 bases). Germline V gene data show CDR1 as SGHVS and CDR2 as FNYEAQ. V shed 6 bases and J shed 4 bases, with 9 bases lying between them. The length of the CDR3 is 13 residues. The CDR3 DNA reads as TGTGCCAGCAGGCAGGGCACCACCGGGGAGCTGTTTTTT. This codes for CASRQGTTGELFF.

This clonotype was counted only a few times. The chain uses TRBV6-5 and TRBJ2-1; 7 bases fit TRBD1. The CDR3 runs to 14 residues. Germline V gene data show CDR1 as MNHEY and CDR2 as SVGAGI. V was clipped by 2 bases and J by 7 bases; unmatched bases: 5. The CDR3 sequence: CASSYKGAGNEQFF. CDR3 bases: TGTGCCAGCAGTTACAAGGGGGCCGGAAATGAGCAGTTCTTC.